What follows are 24 T cell receptor beta chains derived from one specimen sequenced in a study of blood T cell repertoires in COVID-19. Using immunoSEQ multiplex PCR, the repertoire was profiled, and TCRdb retains in-frame clones only, with some absent. Of 200,000 to 250,000 clones listed, roughly 85% were seen once; the top ten hold roughly 2.8%. Sequenced material: peripheral blood. Source of these receptors: a man aged 50-60 years who had recovered from COVID-19.

The chain employs TRBV7-9 and TRBJ2-1; TRBD2 agrees at 9 bases. Germline values: CDR1 SEHNR, CDR2 FQNEAQ (reference sequence). The trim removed 8 bases at V and 9 bases at J, leaving 14 bases unmatched. This CDR3 is 15 amino acids long. In DNA form, the CDR3 reads TGTGCCAGCGTCTTCGGGACTAGCAAGGGGGGTGAGCAGTTCTTC. This encodes CASVFGTSKGGEQFF.

This clone was found once. The genes are TRBV30 and TRBJ1-1; the match to TRBD1 covers 10 bases. Per germline, CDR1 GTSNPN and CDR2 SVGIG (reference sequence). The CDR3 consists of 15 residues. Losses at the gene ends were 2 bases for V and 1 base for J; bases not matched to a gene: 4. CDR3 sequence (DNA): TGTGCCTGGAGTCGACAGGGGGCGCGGAACACTGAAGCTTTCTTT. This sequence encodes CAWSRQGARNTEAFF.

This chain connects TRBV7-8 to TRBJ1-3, with TRBD1 matching over 8 bases. Germline assignment: CDR1 SGHVS and CDR2 FQNEAQ. V shed 4 bases, J shed 0 bases, and the junction held 5 bases outside the gene matches. The CDR3 loop spans 16 amino acids. The DNA of the CDR3 is TGTGCCAGCAGCTGGGACAGGAGCCTCTCTGGAAACACCATATATTTT. Translated, it gives CASSWDRSLSGNTIYF. Full variable domain (outside the CDR3, taken from reference TRBV7-8 and TRBJ1-3): GAGVSQSPRYKVAKRGQDVALRCDPISGHVSLFWYQQALGQGPEFLTYFQNEAQLDKSGLPSDRFFAERPEGSVSTLKIQRTQQEDSAVYLCASSWDRSLSGNTIYFGEGSWLTVV.

This clone was counted a single time. The chain is built from TRBV11-2 and TRBJ2-4; 8 bases map to TRBD1. Germline V gene lookup returns CDR1 SGHAT and CDR2 FQNNGV. V lost 5 bases and J lost 0; bases outside the gene matches: 12. The CDR3 has 18 residues. The CDR3 sequence: CASSQRTGTLIAKNIQYF. CDR3 DNA sequence: TGTGCCAGCAGCCAACGGACAGGGACCCTTATAGCCAAAAACATTCAGTACTTC.

The chain combines TRBV7-9 with TRBJ2-6; the D gene is possibly TRBD2 (6 bases). This CDR3 has 17 amino acids. The V gene's germline CDR1 is SEHNR and CDR2 FQNEAQ (reference sequence). Trimming took 5 bases from V and 0 from J, leaving 14 bases between them. The CDR3 nucleotides read TGTGCCAGCAGCCTCGGACGGGAGAGCTCTGGGGCCAACGTCCTGACTTTC. Translated: CASSLGRESSGANVLTF.

The chain links TRBV6-5 to TRBJ1-6; 10 positions agree with TRBD1. Germline assignment: CDR1 MNHEY and CDR2 SVGAGI. The trim removed 5 bases at V and 10 bases at J, leaving 8 bases unmatched. The CDR3 runs to 15 residues. The DNA for the CDR3 is TGTGCCAGCAGTAGGGGGACAGGGGTCGAGTCACCCCTCCACTTT. This encodes CASSRGTGVESPLHF.

The chain couples TRBV27 to TRBJ1-5, with D tentatively TRBD1 (6 bases). V shed 7 bases and J shed 3 bases, with 13 bases lying between them. The CDR3 runs 14 residues. Germline loops: CDR1 MNHEY, CDR2 SMNVEV (reference sequence). In DNA form, the CDR3 reads TGTGCCAGCACCTTGGACAGCAACAATCAGCCCCAGCATTTT. The encoded protein is CASTLDSNNQPQHF.

This clone was counted a few times. The J gene is TRBJ1-1, the V gene TRBV7-9, with D possibly matching TRBD1 (6 bases). Trimming pared 6 bases from V and 3 bases from J, leaving 14 bases between. The CDR3 extends over 14 amino acids. The V gene's germline CDR1 is SEHNR and CDR2 FQNEAQ (reference sequence). In DNA, the CDR3 is TGTGCCAGCAGTCTAACAGGGAGGGACACTGAAGCTTTCTTT. Translation gives CASSLTGRDTEAFF.

The chain has TRBV5-4 and TRBJ1-3; TRBD1 might be the D (6 bases). The V end was cut by 2 bases, the J end by 10 bases, with 31 bases between. The CDR3 contains 19 residues. Germline V gives CDR1 SGHNT, CDR2 YYREEE (reference sequence). The CDR3: CASSLGRPRGKNGGGTIYF. The CDR3, as DNA: TGTGCCAGCAGCTTAGGTCGGCCAAGGGGGAAAAACGGCGGCGGAACCATATATTTT. The variable domain in full, completed from reference TRBV5-4 and TRBJ1-3, reads ETGVTQSPTHLIKTRGQQVTLRCSSQSGHNTVSWYQQALGQGPQFIFQYYREEENGRGNFPPRFSGLQFPNYSSELNVNALELDDSALYLCASSLGRPRGKNGGGTIYFGEGSWLTVV.

The rearrangement uses TRBV13 and TRBJ2-2; TRBD2 matches at 9 bases. Trimming took 3 bases from V and 6 from J; bases not matched to a gene: 5. CDR3 length equals 15 residues. CDR1 and CDR2 (germline): PRHDT, FYEKMQ (reference sequence). The CDR3 bases are TGTGCCAGCAGCTTTAGCGGGAGAGGCGCCGGGGAGCTGTTTTTT. This gives the protein CASSFSGRGAGELFF.

Here the CDR3 reads CASSKTGTGAYNEQFF. The CDR3 nucleotides are TGTGCCAGCAGCAAAACCGGGACAGGGGCTTACAATGAGCAGTTCTTC. The chain links TRBV27 to TRBJ2-1, with 10 bases that match TRBD1. V lost 6 bases and J lost 4; bases outside the gene matches: 9. Per germline, CDR1 MNHEY and CDR2 SMNVEV (reference sequence). This CDR3 region has 16 residues.

The V call is TRBV2, the J call TRBJ2-7; D is possibly TRBD2 (6 bases). Germline CDR1 reads SNHLY; CDR2 reads FYNNEI. This CDR3 comprises 13 residues. With 10 bases removed from V and 6 bases from J, the gap between germline ends came to 19 bases. The CDR3, as DNA: TGTGCCACGACTAGTTCAGAGGTTGGCGAGCAGTACTTC. It is translated as CATTSSEVGEQYF.

This clone was picked up one time. The V call is TRBV28, the J call TRBJ1-6, with D unclear. CDR3 length: 16 amino acids. Trimming pared 3 bases from V and 11 bases from J, leaving 20 bases between. Germline-derived CDR1 and CDR2 are MDHEN and SYDVKM. The CDR3 sequence is CASSFDGRLTFAPLHF. As DNA, the CDR3 is TGTGCCAGCAGTTTTGATGGCCGCCTGACTTTTGCACCCCTCCACTTT.

V is TRBV25-1 and J is TRBJ2-7; D might be TRBD1 (6 bases). The ends were cut back, 0 bases at V and 6 bases at J, with 9 bases in the middle. Germline values: CDR1 MGHDK, CDR2 SYGVNS. This CDR3 has 13 amino acids. The CDR3 DNA reads as TGTGCCAGCAGTGAATATGTAGGGGGCGAGCAGTACTTC. This codes for CASSEYVGGEQYF.

The chain combines TRBV15 with TRBJ1-4; tentatively, D is TRBD1 (6 bases). V shed 1 base and J shed 0 bases, with 12 bases lying between them. The CDR3 is made up of 17 amino acids. CDR1 LNHNV and CDR2 YYDKDF come from the germline V gene (reference sequence). DNA for the CDR3: TGTGCCACCAGCAGAGGCCCTACAGGGACAACTAATGAAAAACTGTTTTTT. It codes for CATSRGPTGTTNEKLFF.

V and J are TRBV30 and TRBJ1-5, with 7 bases identical to TRBD1. There are 14 residues in the CDR3. The V segment lost 7 bases and the J segment 3 bases; nucleotides outside the gene matches: 9. Germline V gene sequence: CDR1 GTSNPN, CDR2 SVGIG (reference sequence). The CDR3: CAFRAGQFNQPQHF. The CDR3, as DNA: TGTGCCTTTCGTGCGGGACAGTTCAATCAGCCCCAGCATTTT.

This chain uses TRBV28 with TRBJ2-3; D possibly corresponds to TRBD2 (6 bases). The length of the CDR3 is 14 residues. V was trimmed by 6 bases and J by 0 bases, leaving 10 bases between them. Germline CDR1 reads MDHEN; CDR2 reads SYDVKM. The CDR3 DNA follows: TGTGCCAGCAGACCCGGGACTAGCACAGATACGCAGTATTTT. Its translation is CASRPGTSTDTQYF.

The chain joins TRBV27 to TRBJ2-1, with a tentative D call TRBD1 (6 bases). The CDR3 runs to 15 residues. The germline CDR1 and CDR2 sequences are MNHEY and SMNVEV (reference sequence). V was clipped by 6 bases and J by 4 bases, with 16 bases between them. CDR3 DNA sequence: TGTGCCAGCAGACCTCACCCAACAGGGTACAATGAGCAGTTCTTC. Protein sequence: CASRPHPTGYNEQFF.

The rearrangement joins TRBV6-5 to TRBJ2-7; D perhaps matches TRBD1 (6 bases). Germline values: CDR1 MNHEY, CDR2 SVGAGI. V lost 0 bases and J lost 7, with 19 bases in between. The CDR3 sequence is 16 residues long. The CDR3 DNA sequence: TGTGCCAGCAGTTACTCGACAGGCAGGGGCTTTAGGGAGCAGTACTTC. It codes for CASSYSTGRGFREQYF.

The J gene is TRBJ2-2, the V gene TRBV25-1; 9 nucleotides match TRBD1. The ends lost 5 bases at V and 4 bases at J; junction bases unmatched: 5. Per germline, CDR1 MGHDK and CDR2 SYGVNS. The CDR3 sequence is 15 residues long. The chain's CDR3 is CASSRGQGATGELFF. For the CDR3, the DNA is TGTGCCAGCAGTAGGGGACAGGGAGCCACCGGGGAGCTGTTTTTT.

This rearrangement joins TRBV2 to TRBJ2-7; no reliable D call. The ends were cut back, 3 bases at V and 5 bases at J, with 5 bases in the middle. The V gene's germline CDR1 is SNHLY and CDR2 FYNNEI. This CDR3 is built from 11 residues. CDR3 amino acids: CASSERHEQYF. CDR3 nucleotides: TGTGCCAGCAGTGAGCGCCACGAGCAGTACTTC.

The rearrangement uses TRBV18 and TRBJ2-3; D call uncertain. The CDR3 runs 15 residues. Germline V CDR1 and CDR2: KGHSH, LQKENI. V lost 6 bases and J 3 bases, leaving 16 bases between the germline ends. This CDR3 reads CASSRNTIGTDTQYF. In nucleotides, the CDR3 is TGTGCCAGCTCGCGAAACACCATCGGGACAGATACGCAGTATTTT. Filled out from reference TRBV18 and TRBJ2-3, the complete variable domain reads NAGVMQNPRHLVRRRGQEARLRCSPMKGHSHVYWYRQLPEEGLKFMVYLQKENIIDESGMPKERFSAEFPKEGPSILRIQQVVRGDSAAYFCASSRNTIGTDTQYFGPGTRLTVL.

The chain is built from TRBV30 and TRBJ2-1, with 11 nucleotides matching TRBD2. Trimming took 2 bases from V and 3 from J; bases not matched to a gene: 9. The germline gives CDR1 GTSNPN, CDR2 SVGIG (reference sequence). This CDR3 comprises 17 residues. The CDR3 nucleotides are TGTGCCTGGAGTATATACCGGACTAGCGGGTTCTACAATGAGCAGTTCTTC. Translation gives CAWSIYRTSGFYNEQFF. Drawing the rest from reference TRBV30 and TRBJ2-1, the complete variable domain is SQTIHQWPATLVQPVGSPLSLECTVEGTSNPNLYWYRQAAGRGLQLLFYSVGIGQISSEVPQNLSASRPQDRQFILSSKKLLLSDSGFYLCAWSIYRTSGFYNEQFFGPGTRLTVL.

The chain has TRBV5-1 and TRBJ2-7; 9 bases line up with TRBD1. Germline V gives CDR1 SGHRS, CDR2 YFSETQ. Trimming at V came to 4 bases and at J to 5 bases, leaving 7 bases not matched to a gene. The CDR3 is 14 residues long. This CDR3 is CASSTDRGYNEQYF. CDR3 nucleotides: TGCGCCAGCAGCACGGACAGGGGTTATAACGAGCAGTACTTC. Variable domain in full (rest from reference TRBV5-1 and TRBJ2-7): KAGVTQTPRYLIKTRGQQVTLSCSPISGHRSVSWYQQTPGQGLQFLFEYFSETQRNKGNFPGRFSGRQFSNSRSEMNVSTLELGDSALYLCASSTDRGYNEQYFGPGTRLTVT.